This TCR beta chain emerged from a study of blood T cell repertoires in COVID-19. Using immunoSEQ multiplex PCR, the repertoire was profiled, and TCRdb retains in-frame clones only, with some absent. The sample has under 500,000 clones; about 90% are singletons. Germline CDR1 LGHDT, CDR2 YNNKEL (reference sequence). Losses at the gene ends were 3 bases for V and 8 bases for J; bases not matched to a gene: 8. The CDR3 runs 16 residues. This clonotype originated in a woman under 30 with acute COVID-19. The rearrangement uses TRBV3-1 (or the pseudogene TRBV3-2) and TRBJ2-1; 12 bases fit TRBD2. The sample taken for sequencing was PBMCs or T cells enriched from blood (not recorded which). The CDR3 is CASSQRLAGEGDEQFF. The CDR3 DNA sequence: TGTGCCAGCAGCCAGAGACTAGCGGGAGAGGGTGATGAGCAGTTCTTC.